A selection of T cell receptor beta chains follows, all from one sample in a study of vaccination and CD4 T cells after COVID-19. TCRdb itself ran the PCR reads through MiXCR, one entry per CDR3 protein. The data contain about 3,900 distinct CDR3 sequences, less than 20% of them singletons. No antigen has been identified for these receptors. The specimen sequenced was CD4+ T cells from blood, cultured in vitro. Every receptor here comes from a human donor who had recovered from COVID-19. Each CDR3 is given with its conserved first and last residue. Each record gives: J gene, D gene, V gene, clone size, CDR3 protein, CDR3 DNA. The D gene is left open where the match is weak. Size values are once, few and many counts, or a class for expanded clones, and some rows have none.

>TRBJ1-2|-|TRBV12-3/TRBV12-4|few
CASTATLNYGYTF
TGTGCCAGCACCGCGACACTAAACTATGGCTACACCTTC
>TRBJ1-1|-|TRBV5-1|few
CASSTTGMNTEAFF
TGCGCCAGCAGCACCACAGGGATGAACACTGAAGCTTTCTTT
>TRBJ2-7|-|TRBV7-6|few
CASSPRGARVYEQYF
TGTGCCAGCAGCCCGAGGGGGGCTAGAGTTTACGAGCAGTACTTC
>TRBJ2-3|TRBD1|TRBV5-1|medium-sized
CASSLGDRARDTQYF
TGCGCCAGCAGCTTGGGGGACAGGGCGCGGGATACGCAGTATTTT
>TRBJ2-3|TRBD2|TRBV20-1|medium-sized
CSASGGADTQYF
TGCAGTGCTAGCGGGGGGGCAGATACGCAGTATTTT
>TRBJ2-3|TRBD2|TRBV6-5|-
CASSYLAGGGTDTQYF
TGTGCCAGCAGTTATTTAGCGGGGGGTGGGACAGATACGCAGTATTTT
>TRBJ2-5|TRBD2|TRBV7-8|few
CASSLFAGSSGGARETQYF
TGTGCCAGCAGCTTATTTGCCGGGTCTAGCGGGGGGGCACGGGAGACCCAGTACTTC
>TRBJ2-4|TRBD1|TRBV2|-
CASSDMGQVRFQYF
TGTGCCAGCAGTGATATGGGACAGGTTCGTTTTCAGTACTTC
>TRBJ2-2|TRBD1|TRBV29-1|-
CSAAGTGGPGELFF
TGCAGCGCCGCCGGGACAGGGGGCCCCGGGGAGCTGTTTTTT
>TRBJ2-3|-|TRBV5-4|-
CASSFGGLTDTQYF
TGTGCCAGCAGCTTTGGGGGGCTCACAGATACGCAGTATTTT
>TRBJ1-5|-|TRBV19|medium-sized
CASSRGDSNQPQHF
TGTGCCAGTAGTCGAGGGGATAGCAATCAGCCCCAGCATTTT
>TRBJ1-6|-|TRBV7-6|-
CASSLGGDHGASPLHF
TGTGCCAGCAGCCTAGGGGGAGACCACGGCGCTTCACCCCTCCACTTT
>TRBJ1-5|TRBD1|TRBV12-3/TRBV12-4|few
CASSSYGTESNQPQHF
TGTGCCAGCAGTTCCTACGGGACAGAGAGCAATCAGCCCCAGCATTTT
>TRBJ2-1|TRBD1|TRBV6-2/TRBV6-3|-
CASSTIPGQGTNEQFF
TGTGCCAGCAGTACGATCCCGGGACAGGGAACCAATGAGCAGTTCTTC
>TRBJ2-5|TRBD1|TRBV7-2|few
CASLSQGQGNGETQYF
TGTGCCAGCTTATCGCAGGGACAGGGAAACGGAGAGACCCAGTACTTC
>TRBJ2-5|-|TRBV30|-
CAWSVRRPGLSRGETQYF
TGTGCCTGGAGTGTACGCAGACCGGGACTATCGAGGGGGGAGACCCAGTACTTC
>TRBJ2-3|TRBD2|TRBV7-3|few
CASSSRREGTQYF
TGTGCCAGCAGCTCTAGGAGGGAGGGTACGCAGTATTTT
>TRBJ1-3|-|TRBV6-1|-
CASSEGGGGNTIYF
TGTGCCAGCAGTGAAGGAGGAGGTGGAAACACCATATATTTT
>TRBJ1-1|-|TRBV6-1|-
CASSERTEAFF
TGTGCCAGCAGTGAACGCACTGAAGCTTTCTTT
>TRBJ1-2|-|TRBV4-2|few
CASSRPAHTGYGYTF
TGTGCCAGCAGCCGGCCGGCGCATACCGGCTATGGCTACACCTTC
>TRBJ1-6|-|TRBV27|medium-sized
CASSLRRSLGPLHF
TGTGCCAGCAGTTTACGACGGAGCCTAGGACCCCTCCACTTT
>TRBJ2-7|-|TRBV5-1|-
CASKGEYEQYF
TGCGCCAGCAAAGGGGAGTACGAGCAGTACTTC
>TRBJ2-5|TRBD1|TRBV5-4|-
CASSRDTGGAETQYF
TGTGCCAGCAGCCGCGATACAGGGGGCGCAGAGACCCAGTACTTC
>TRBJ1-5|TRBD1|TRBV6-1|-
CASRPDFGTGGLGQPQHF
TGTGCCAGCAGACCAGACTTCGGGACAGGGGGCCTGGGTCAGCCCCAGCATTTT
>TRBJ2-3|-|TRBV7-2|-
CASSLEGRTDTQYF
TGTGCCAGCAGCTTAGAAGGTCGAACAGATACGCAGTATTTT
>TRBJ1-2|-|TRBV5-8|-
CASSLTGQNYGYTF
TGTGCCAGCAGCTTGACAGGGCAAAACTATGGCTACACCTTC
>TRBJ1-4|TRBD1|TRBV2|-
CASEGGQGDEKLFF
TGTGCCAGCGAAGGGGGACAGGGAGATGAAAAACTGTTTTTT
>TRBJ1-1|-|TRBV19|-
CASSIAARRVNTEAFF
TGTGCCAGTAGTATAGCAGCGCGGCGGGTGAACACTGAAGCTTTCTTT
>TRBJ2-6|-|TRBV27|-
CASRPFTGIGPGANVLTF
TGTGCCAGCAGACCATTTACAGGGATCGGTCCTGGGGCCAACGTCCTGACTTTC
>TRBJ1-6|-|TRBV5-5|medium-sized
CASSLEQGLATLHF
TGTGCCAGCAGCTTGGAACAGGGTCTTGCGACCCTCCACTTT
>TRBJ2-3|-|TRBV20-1|few
CSARDLKAAAGF
TGCAGTGCTAGAGATCTCAAAGCGGCCGCGGGGTTT
>TRBJ2-5|TRBD2|TRBV9|few
CASSASGRGGGETQYF
TGTGCCAGCAGCGCTAGCGGGCGGGGAGGCGGAGAGACCCAGTACTTC
>TRBJ2-5|-|TRBV10-3|-
CAISDSRNQETQYF
TGTGCCATCAGTGATTCTAGGAACCAAGAGACCCAGTACTTC
>TRBJ1-6|-|TRBV12-3/TRBV12-4|few
CASSLFSANSPLHF
TGTGCCAGCAGTTTGTTCTCGGCTAATTCACCCCTCCACTTT
>TRBJ1-3|TRBD1|TRBV20-1|medium-sized
CSASQGAGNTIYF
TGCAGTGCTTCACAGGGGGCTGGAAACACCATATATTTT
>TRBJ2-7|-|TRBV5-8|few
CASSFTSYEQYF
TGTGCCAGCAGCTTCACATCCTACGAGCAGTACTTC
>TRBJ1-2|-|TRBV19|few
CASYTPGASNYGYTF
TGTGCCAGTTACACCCCAGGGGCTTCTAACTATGGCTACACCTTC
>TRBJ1-4|-|TRBV6-1|-
CASTVLAHGPKKRLFF
TGTGCCAGCACCGTTCTCGCGCACGGCCCTAAGAAACGACTGTTTTTT
>TRBJ1-1|-|TRBV6-5|-
CASSSSPGRKNTEAFF
TGTGCCAGCAGTTCCTCACCGGGACGGAAGAACACTGAAGCTTTCTTT
>TRBJ1-5|TRBD1|TRBV30|-
CAWSQGGLSNQPQHF
TGTGCCTGGAGTCAGGGGGGGCTTAGCAATCAGCCCCAGCATTTT
>TRBJ1-2|-|TRBV6-1|-
CASSPEGHVGYGYTF
TGTGCCAGCAGTCCTGAGGGACACGTCGGCTATGGCTACACCTTC
>TRBJ1-2|-|TRBV3-1|-
CASSQDPVELDYGYTF
TGTGCCAGCAGCCAAGACCCGGTCGAGCTAGACTATGGCTACACCTTC
>TRBJ1-1|-|TRBV7-8|medium-sized
CASSLGNPTGYMNTEAFF
TGTGCCAGCAGCTTAGGTAATCCGACAGGTTACATGAACACTGAAGCTTTCTTT
>TRBJ1-4|-|TRBV6-5|-
CASSYIPPGRGDEKLFF
TGTGCCAGCAGTTATATCCCCCCGGGTAGGGGAGATGAAAAACTGTTTTTT
>TRBJ1-5|-|TRBV4-2|few
CASSQDEGTQPQHF
TGTGCCAGCAGCCAAGATGAAGGGACTCAGCCCCAGCATTTT